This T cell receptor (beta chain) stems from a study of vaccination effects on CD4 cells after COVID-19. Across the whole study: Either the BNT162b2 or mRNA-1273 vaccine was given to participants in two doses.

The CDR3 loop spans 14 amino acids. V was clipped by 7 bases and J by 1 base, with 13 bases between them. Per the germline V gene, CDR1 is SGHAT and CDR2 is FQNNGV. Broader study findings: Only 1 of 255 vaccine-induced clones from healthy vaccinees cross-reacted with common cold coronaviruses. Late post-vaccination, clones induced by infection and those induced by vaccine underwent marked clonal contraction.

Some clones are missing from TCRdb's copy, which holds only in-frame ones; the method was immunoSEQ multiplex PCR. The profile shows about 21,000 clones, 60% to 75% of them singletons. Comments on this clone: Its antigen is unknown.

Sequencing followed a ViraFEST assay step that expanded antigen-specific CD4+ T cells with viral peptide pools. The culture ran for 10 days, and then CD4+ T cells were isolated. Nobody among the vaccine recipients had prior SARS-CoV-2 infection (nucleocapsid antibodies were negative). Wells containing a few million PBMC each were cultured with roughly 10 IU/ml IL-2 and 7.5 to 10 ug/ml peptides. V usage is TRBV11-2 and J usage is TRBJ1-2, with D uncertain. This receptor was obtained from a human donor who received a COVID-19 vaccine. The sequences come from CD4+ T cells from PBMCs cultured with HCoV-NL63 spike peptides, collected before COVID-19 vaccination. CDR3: CASNDRRVNYGYTF. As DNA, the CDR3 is TGTGCCAGCAACGACCGGCGGGTTAACTATGGCTACACCTTC.